The text below deals with one T cell receptor beta chain. No antigen is known for it. PCR amplification relied on 60 Vbeta primers (plus 13 Jbeta primers). Some clones are missing from TCRdb's copy, which holds only in-frame ones; the method was immunoSEQ multiplex PCR. The sample has about 120,000 clones, around two thirds seen once. This sample was taken from a study of cytomegalovirus exposure and HLA in healthy donors. Findings of the study overall: Most TCR sequences proved rare, with some public TCRs found in many donors. In a later analysis, a missense DCLRE1C variant was linked to TCR beta V- and J-gene trimming. Researchers left out some V segments, among them TRBV6-2 and TRBV6-3, as indistinguishable.

In germline, CDR1 is SGHKS, CDR2 YYEKEE (reference sequence). This CDR3 is 16 amino acids long. Trimming cost V 4 bases and J 1 base, with 17 bases left between them. The gene calls are TRBV5-5 and TRBJ1-1; no firm D call. The sequence derives from a human donor in good health. Sequencing was performed on PBMCs. The CDR3 here is CASSTGASVENTEAFF. CDR3 DNA: TGTGCCAGCAGCACTGGAGCTTCGGTGGAGAACACTGAAGCTTTCTTT. The complete variable domain, with remaining parts taken from reference TRBV5-5 and TRBJ1-1, reads DAGVTQSPTHLIKTRGQQVTLRCSPISGHKSVSWYQQVLGQGPQFIFQYYEKEERGRGNFPDRFSARQFPNYSSELNVNALLLGDSALYLCASSTGASVENTEAFFGQGTRLTVV.